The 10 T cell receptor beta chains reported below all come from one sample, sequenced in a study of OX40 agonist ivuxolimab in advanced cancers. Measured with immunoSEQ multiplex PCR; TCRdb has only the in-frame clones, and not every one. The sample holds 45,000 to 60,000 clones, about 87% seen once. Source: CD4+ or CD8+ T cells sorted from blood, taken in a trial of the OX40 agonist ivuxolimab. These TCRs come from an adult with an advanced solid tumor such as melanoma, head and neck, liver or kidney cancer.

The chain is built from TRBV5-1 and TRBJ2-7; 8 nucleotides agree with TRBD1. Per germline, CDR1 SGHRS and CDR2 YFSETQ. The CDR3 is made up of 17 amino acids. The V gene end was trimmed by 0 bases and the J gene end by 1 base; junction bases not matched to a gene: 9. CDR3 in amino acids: CASSLEWVTGGSYEQYF. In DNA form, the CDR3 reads TGCGCCAGCAGCTTGGAATGGGTCACAGGGGGATCCTACGAGCAGTACTTC.

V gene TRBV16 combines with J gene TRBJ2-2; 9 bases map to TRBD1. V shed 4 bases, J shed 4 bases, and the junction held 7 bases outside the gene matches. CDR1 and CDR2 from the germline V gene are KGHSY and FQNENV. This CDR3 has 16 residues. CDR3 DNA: TGTGCCAGCAGCCCTCGGGACAGGGTTGGCACCGGGGAGCTGTTTTTT. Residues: CASSPRDRVGTGELFF.

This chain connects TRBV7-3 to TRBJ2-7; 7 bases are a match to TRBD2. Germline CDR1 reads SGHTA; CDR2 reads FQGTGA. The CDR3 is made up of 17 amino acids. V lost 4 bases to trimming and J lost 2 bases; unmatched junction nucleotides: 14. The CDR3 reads CASSSSDPMRGTYEQYF. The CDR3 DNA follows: TGTGCCAGCAGCTCCAGCGACCCTATGCGGGGGACCTACGAGCAGTACTTC.

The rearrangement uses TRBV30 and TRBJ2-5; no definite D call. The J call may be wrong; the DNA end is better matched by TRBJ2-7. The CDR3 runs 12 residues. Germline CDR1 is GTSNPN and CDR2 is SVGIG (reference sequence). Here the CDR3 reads CAWGEQIYEQYF. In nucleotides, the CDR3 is TGTGCCTGGGGGGAACAGATCTACGAGCAGTACTTC.

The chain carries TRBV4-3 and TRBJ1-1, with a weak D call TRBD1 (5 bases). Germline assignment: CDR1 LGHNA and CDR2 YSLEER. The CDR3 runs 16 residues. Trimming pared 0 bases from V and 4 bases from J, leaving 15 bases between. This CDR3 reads CASSQEDSPGGTEAFF. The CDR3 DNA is TGCGCCAGCAGCCAAGAAGACAGCCCCGGAGGCACTGAAGCTTTCTTT.

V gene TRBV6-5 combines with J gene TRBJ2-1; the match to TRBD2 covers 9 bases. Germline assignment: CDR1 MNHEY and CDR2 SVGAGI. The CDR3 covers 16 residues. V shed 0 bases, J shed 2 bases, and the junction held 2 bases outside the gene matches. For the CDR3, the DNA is TGTGCCAGCAGTTACTCTGCGGGAGGGGCCTACAATGAGCAGTTCTTC. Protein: CASSYSAGGAYNEQFF.

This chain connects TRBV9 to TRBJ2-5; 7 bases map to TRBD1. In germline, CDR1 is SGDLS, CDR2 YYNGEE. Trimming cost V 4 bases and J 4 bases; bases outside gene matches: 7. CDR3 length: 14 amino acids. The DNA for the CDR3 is TGTGCCAGCAGCCCAAGACAGGGCATAGAGACCCAGTACTTC. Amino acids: CASSPRQGIETQYF.

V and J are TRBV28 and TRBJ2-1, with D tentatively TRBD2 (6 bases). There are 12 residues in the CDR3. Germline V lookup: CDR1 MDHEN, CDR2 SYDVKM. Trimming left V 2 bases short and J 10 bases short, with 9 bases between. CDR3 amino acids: CASSLTAGEQFF. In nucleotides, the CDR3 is TGTGCCAGCAGTTTAACGGCGGGAGAGCAGTTCTTC.

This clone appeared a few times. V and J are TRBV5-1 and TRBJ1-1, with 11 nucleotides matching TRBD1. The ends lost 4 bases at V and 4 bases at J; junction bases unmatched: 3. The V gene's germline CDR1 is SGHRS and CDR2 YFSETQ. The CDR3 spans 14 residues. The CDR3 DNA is TGCGCCAGCAGCGTGGGGACAGGGGGCACTGAAGCTTTCTTT. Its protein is CASSVGTGGTEAFF.

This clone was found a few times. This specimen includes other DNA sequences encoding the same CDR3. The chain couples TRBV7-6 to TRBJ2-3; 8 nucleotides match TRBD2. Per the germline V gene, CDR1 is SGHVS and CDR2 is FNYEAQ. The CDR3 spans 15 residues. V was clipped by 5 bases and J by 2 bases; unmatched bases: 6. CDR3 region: CASSQTSGTTDTQYF. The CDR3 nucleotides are TGTGCCAGCAGCCAAACTAGCGGAACCACAGATACGCAGTATTTT.